A selection of T cell receptor beta chains follows, all from one sample in a study of Tregs in tolerant kidney transplant recipients. Measured with immunoSEQ multiplex PCR; TCRdb has only the in-frame clones, and not every one. The repertoire has about 120,000 clones, 92% of them found once; the top ten carry approximately 0.54%. Sequencing was done on a sample of CD4+ T cells from blood. These receptors originate from a human donor in good health. The CDR3 runs from the conserved cysteine through the conserved F or W. The order of the fields is CDR3 length, clone size, J gene, D gene, V gene, CDR3 protein, CDR3 DNA. A D gene is named only where the DNA matches it firmly. Part of the rows lack a size; the others show once, few, many or a class for expanded clones.

17 . TRBJ2-7 . TRBV23-1 CASSQSKGANAFYEQYF TGCGCCAGCAGTCAATCGAAAGGGGCAAACGCCTTCTACGAGCAGTACTTC
14 . TRBJ2-3 . TRBV5-6 CAASTQPDADTQYF TGTGCGGCGTCTACCCAACCCGACGCCGATACGCAGTATTTT
15 . TRBJ2-3 . TRBV9 CASCLSSRGTDTQYF TGTGCCAGCTGCCTCTCGAGTAGGGGCACAGATACGCAGTATTTT
13 . TRBJ1-2 TRBD1 TRBV6-4 CASSRDSNYGYTF TGTGCCAGCAGTCGGGACAGCAACTATGGCTACACCTTC
13 once TRBJ1-2 . TRBV7-8 CASSLGQVYGYTF TGTGCCAGCAGCTTAGGGCAAGTCTATGGCTACACCTTC
14 . TRBJ2-1 TRBD1 TRBV11-2 CASTRDRAYNEQFF TGTGCCAGCACCCGGGACAGGGCCTACAATGAGCAGTTCTTC
15 . TRBJ2-1 TRBD2 TRBV28 CASNEATSGGNEQFF TGTGCCAGCAACGAAGCGACTAGCGGGGGAAATGAGCAGTTCTTC
14 . TRBJ2-3 . TRBV11-2 CASSFLLRTDTQYF TGTGCCAGCAGCTTTCTCCTACGCACAGATACGCAGTATTTT
12 few TRBJ2-2 . TRBV5-1 CASGSEGGELFF TGCGCCAGCGGATCGGAAGGCGGGGAGCTGTTTTTT
15 . TRBJ2-2 . TRBV2 CASRKEQSNTGELFF TGTGCCAGCAGGAAGGAACAGTCGAACACCGGGGAGCTGTTTTTT
12 . TRBJ1-2 . TRBV6-1 CASSEASIGYTF TGTGCCAGCAGTGAAGCCAGTATTGGCTACACCTTC
14 once TRBJ1-4 . TRBV4-2 CASSRKGLNEKLFF TGTGCCAGCAGCCGGAAGGGGCTTAATGAAAAACTGTTTTTT
11 . TRBJ1-1 . TRBV29-1 CSVDRNTEAFF TGCAGCGTTGACAGGAACACTGAAGCTTTCTTT
15 once TRBJ1-1 TRBD1 TRBV5-1 CASSPPRQGGTEAFF TGCGCCAGCAGCCCGCCGAGACAGGGAGGGACTGAAGCTTTCTTT
15 . TRBJ2-1 TRBD2 TRBV19 CASTLPWGGYNEQFF TGTGCCAGTACCCTCCCGTGGGGGGGGTACAATGAGCAGTTCTTC
15 . TRBJ2-2 TRBD2 TRBV7-6 CASRLAGGPNGELFF TGTGCCAGCAGGCTAGCGGGGGGGCCGAACGGGGAGCTGTTTTTT
17 . TRBJ1-2 . TRBV7-3 CASSLNDRKTGSYGYTF TGTGCCAGCAGCTTAAATGATAGGAAGACAGGTTCCTATGGCTACACCTTC
15 . TRBJ2-7 TRBD1 TRBV5-4 CASSLPRQGAYEQYF TGTGCCAGCAGCTTGCCTCGGCAGGGGGCCTACGAGCAGTACTTC
17 . TRBJ2-2 TRBD2 TRBV19 CASSIGLAGGITGELFF TGTGCCAGTAGTATAGGACTAGCGGGAGGTATTACCGGGGAGCTGTTTTTT
16 . TRBJ1-4 TRBD1 TRBV6-6 CASRGQGAGSNEKLFF TGTGCCAGCAGAGGACAGGGGGCGGGGTCTAATGAAAAACTGTTTTTT
16 . TRBJ2-5 . TRBV5-1 CASSSPGRKFQETQYF TGCGCCAGCAGCTCTCCGGGTAGGAAGTTCCAAGAGACCCAGTACTTC
13 . TRBJ2-5 TRBD1 TRBV18 CASSQGTGETQYF TGTGCCAGCTCCCAAGGGACAGGGGAGACCCAGTACTTC
15 . TRBJ2-6 . TRBV5-6 CASSLRLSGANVLTF TGTGCCAGCAGCTTGCGGTTATCTGGGGCCAACGTCCTGACTTTC
17 . TRBJ1-1 TRBD1 TRBV15 CATSRSSSWTGDTEAFF TGTGCCACCAGCAGAAGCAGCAGCTGGACAGGGGACACTGAAGCTTTCTTT
16 . TRBJ1-4 TRBD1 TRBV6-5 CASSYSTGGPSEKLFF TGTGCCAGCAGTTACTCGACAGGGGGTCCGAGTGAAAAACTGTTTTTT
16 once TRBJ2-3 TRBD1 TRBV6-1 CASSGGTGGVTDTQYF TGTGCCAGCAGTGGCGGGACAGGGGGTGTTACAGATACGCAGTATTTT
14 . TRBJ1-5 . TRBV27 CASSLFQGGQPQHF TGTGCCAGCAGTTTGTTCCAGGGAGGGCAGCCCCAGCATTTT
15 . TRBJ1-1 . TRBV9 CASRGKGAANTEAFF TGTGCCAGCAGGGGAAAAGGGGCCGCCAACACTGAAGCTTTCTTT
15 . TRBJ2-7 . TRBV6-1 CASSDSANWIGEQYF TGTGCCAGCAGTGACTCAGCCAATTGGATAGGGGAGCAGTACTTC
15 once TRBJ1-1 TRBD1 TRBV5-1 CATRSQGGMNTEAFF TGCGCCACCCGATCACAGGGGGGTATGAACACTGAAGCTTTCTTT
15 . TRBJ2-5 TRBD1 TRBV5-1 CASSVTGLYQETQYF TGCGCCAGCAGCGTGACAGGGTTGTACCAAGAGACCCAGTACTTC
14 . TRBJ2-5 . TRBV6-5 CASSYSKLGETQYF TGTGCCAGCAGTTACTCGAAGCTAGGAGAGACCCAGTACTTC
18 once TRBJ1-6 . TRBV7-6 CASSLEVQELGSNSPLHF TGTGCCAGCAGCTTAGAAGTTCAGGAACTGGGGAGTAATTCACCCCTCCACTTT
15 . TRBJ1-6 TRBD1 TRBV18 CASSPNTGEGSPLHF TGTGCCAGCTCACCAAACACAGGGGAAGGCTCACCCCTCCACTTT
20 . TRBJ2-5 . TRBV4-1 CASSQAYRGGAAAYEETQYF TGCGCCAGCAGCCAAGCCTACCGGGGAGGTGCGGCGGCTTACGAAGAGACCCAGTACTTC
15 . TRBJ2-2 TRBD2 TRBV10-1 CASGKAGANTGELFF TGCGCCAGCGGGAAAGCGGGAGCGAACACCGGGGAGCTGTTTTTT
13 . TRBJ1-1 . TRBV5-1 CASSPSTNIEAFF TGCGCCAGCAGCCCTTCAACGAACATTGAAGCTTTCTTT
15 . TRBJ1-4 . TRBV2 CASSALADMGEKLFF TGTGCCAGCAGCGCATTGGCGGACATGGGTGAAAAACTGTTTTTT
14 . TRBJ2-3 . TRBV9 CASSVSTGSVPQYF TGTGCCAGCAGCGTGTCCACCGGTAGCGTGCCTCAGTATTTT
15 . TRBJ1-1 . TRBV5-5 CASSPLAGTDTEAFF TGTGCCAGCAGCCCACTCGCAGGGACTGACACTGAAGCTTTCTTT
12 . TRBJ1-5 . TRBV2 CASNGERQPQHF TGTGCCAGCAACGGGGAACGGCAGCCCCAGCATTTT
16 . TRBJ2-3 TRBD2 TRBV5-1 CASSPRTSGHTDTQYF TGCGCCAGCAGCCCTAGGACTAGCGGGCACACAGATACGCAGTATTTT
15 . TRBJ2-3 . TRBV6-4 CASSDSIGMADTQYF TGTGCCAGCAGTGACTCGATCGGGATGGCAGATACGCAGTATTTT
13 . TRBJ2-3 . TRBV7-2 CASSLGAGDTQYF TGTGCCAGCAGCTTAGGAGCAGGCGATACGCAGTATTTT
16 . TRBJ2-4 . TRBV5-1 CASSLGQGGSKNIQYF TGCGCCAGCAGCCTGGGTCAGGGTGGGTCCAAAAACATTCAGTACTTC
12 . TRBJ1-1 . TRBV9 CASSPQNTEAFF TGTGCCAGCAGCCCCCAGAACACTGAAGCTTTCTTT
15 . TRBJ2-5 TRBD2 TRBV5-1 CASSFGSSGQETQYF TGCGCCAGCAGCTTCGGTTCTAGCGGCCAAGAGACCCAGTACTTC
17 once TRBJ2-1 TRBD2 TRBV27 CASSLPPQRGGVNEQFF TGTGCCAGCAGTTTACCCCCCCAGCGGGGGGGGGTCAATGAGCAGTTCTTC
12 . TRBJ2-3 . TRBV6-5 CASSYLGGTQYF TGTGCCAGCAGTTACCTGGGGGGTACGCAGTATTTT
14 . TRBJ2-7 TRBD1 TRBV28 CASSLDRVTYEQYF TGTGCCAGCAGTTTGGACAGGGTTACCTACGAGCAGTACTTC
16 few TRBJ1-1 . TRBV9 CASSALQVPENPEAFF TGTGCCAGCAGCGCGCTACAGGTACCTGAGAACCCTGAAGCTTTCTTT
15 . TRBJ1-1 . TRBV7-9 CASSLVGGGNTEAFF TGTGCCAGCAGCTTAGTGGGCGGGGGCAACACTGAAGCTTTCTTT
15 . TRBJ2-5 . TRBV7-2 CASSHQRGSGETQYF TGTGCCAGCAGCCATCAGAGGGGCTCAGGAGAGACCCAGTACTTC
14 . TRBJ2-6 . TRBV2 CASTKESGANVLTF TGTGCCAGCACGAAAGAGTCAGGGGCCAACGTCCTGACTTTC
14 . TRBJ2-1 . TRBV4-1 CASSQDPGGREQFF TGCGCCAGCAGCCAAGATCCCGGTGGTCGTGAGCAGTTCTTC